This entry is about one T cell receptor beta chain. The antigen is unknown. Method: immunoSEQ multiplex PCR; TCRdb's copy keeps in-frame clones and lacks some. Counted here are around 450,000 clones, less than 95% occurring once; the ten biggest clones make up about 4.1%. Specified treatment: around 19 received Ad26.COV2.S at low or high dose, single or two shots; several received placebo; per-sample allocation not given. Material that was analyzed had been drawn on day 63 after the first vaccine or placebo injection. In Boston, an adult donor aged 18-55 years took part. V shed 4 bases and J shed 2 bases, with 12 bases lying between them. This CDR3 spans 14 amino acids. Per the germline V gene, CDR1 is LGHDT and CDR2 is YNNKEL (reference sequence). The data were taken from a study of Ad26.COV2.S vaccination and SARS-CoV-2 variants. Findings and limits, study-wide: Possible underestimation of total T cell responses by the TCR breadth and depth analyses was noted. Measurement of non-spike TCR breadth gave similar results in vaccine and placebo recipients.

The receptor comes from a person between 18 and 65 years old who received the Ad26.COV2.S COVID-19 vaccine or a placebo. The rearrangement joins TRBV3-1 (or the pseudogene TRBV3-2) to TRBJ2-7; weak D call: TRBD1 (6 bases). Specimen: peripheral blood, collected in a trial of Ad26.COV2.S vaccine versus placebo. For the CDR3, the DNA is TGTGCCAGCAGCCGCCAGGGGATTCCCTACGAGCAGTACTTC. Its protein product is CASSRQGIPYEQYF.